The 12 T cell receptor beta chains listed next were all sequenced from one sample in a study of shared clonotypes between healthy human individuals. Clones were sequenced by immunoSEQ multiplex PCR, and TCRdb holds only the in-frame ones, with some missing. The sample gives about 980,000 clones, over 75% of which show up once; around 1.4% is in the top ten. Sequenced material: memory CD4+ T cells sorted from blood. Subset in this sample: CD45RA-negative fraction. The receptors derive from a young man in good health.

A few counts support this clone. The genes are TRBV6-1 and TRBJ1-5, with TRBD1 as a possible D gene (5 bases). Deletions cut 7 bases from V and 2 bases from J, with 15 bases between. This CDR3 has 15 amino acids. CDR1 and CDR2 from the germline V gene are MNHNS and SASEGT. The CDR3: CASTSVGARNQPQHF. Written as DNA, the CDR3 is TGTGCCAGCACATCGGTCGGGGCGCGCAATCAGCCCCAGCATTTT.

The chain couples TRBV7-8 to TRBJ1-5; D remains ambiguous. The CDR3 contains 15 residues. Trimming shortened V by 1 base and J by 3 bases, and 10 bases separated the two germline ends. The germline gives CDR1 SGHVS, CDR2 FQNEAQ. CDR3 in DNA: TGTGCCAGCAGCTTAGTAGGAGAACTCAATCAGCCCCAGCATTTT. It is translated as CASSLVGELNQPQHF.

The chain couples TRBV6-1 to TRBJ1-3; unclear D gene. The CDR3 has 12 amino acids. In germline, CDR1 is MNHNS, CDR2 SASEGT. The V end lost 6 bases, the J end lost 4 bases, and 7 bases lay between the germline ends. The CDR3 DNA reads TGTGCCAGCAGGGTGACCGGAAACACCATATATTTT. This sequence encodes CASRVTGNTIYF.

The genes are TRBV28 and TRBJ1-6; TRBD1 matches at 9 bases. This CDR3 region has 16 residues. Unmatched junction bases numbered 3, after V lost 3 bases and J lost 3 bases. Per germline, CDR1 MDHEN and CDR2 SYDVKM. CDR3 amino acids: CASSLWGQGYNSPLHF. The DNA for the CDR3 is TGTGCCAGCAGTTTGTGGGGACAGGGCTATAATTCACCCCTCCACTTT.

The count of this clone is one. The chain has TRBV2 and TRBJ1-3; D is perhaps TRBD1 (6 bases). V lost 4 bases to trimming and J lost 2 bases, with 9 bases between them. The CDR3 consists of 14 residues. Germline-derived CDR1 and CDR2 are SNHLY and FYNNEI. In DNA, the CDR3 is TGTGCCAGCAGTGCCTCAGGGGCTGGAAACACCATATATTTT. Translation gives CASSASGAGNTIYF. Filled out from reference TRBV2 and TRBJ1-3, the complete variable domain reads EPEVTQTPSHQVTQMGQEVILRCVPISNHLYFYWYRQILGQKVEFLVSFYNNEISEKSEIFDDQFSVERPDGSNFTLKIRSTKLEDSAMYFCASSASGAGNTIYFGEGSWLTVV.

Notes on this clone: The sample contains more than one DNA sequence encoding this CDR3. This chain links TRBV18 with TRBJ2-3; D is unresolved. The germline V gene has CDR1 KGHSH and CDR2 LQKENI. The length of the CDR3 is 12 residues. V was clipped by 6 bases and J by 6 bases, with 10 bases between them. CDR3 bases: TGTGCCAGCTCCCCTGGGCCCGATACGCAGTATTTT. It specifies CASSPGPDTQYF.

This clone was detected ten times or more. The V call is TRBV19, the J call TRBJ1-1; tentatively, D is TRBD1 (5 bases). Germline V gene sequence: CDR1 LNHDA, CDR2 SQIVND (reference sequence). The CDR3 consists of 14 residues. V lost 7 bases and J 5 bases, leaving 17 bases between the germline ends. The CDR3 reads CASTEGVSRTEAFF. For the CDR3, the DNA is TGTGCCAGTACGGAAGGGGTGAGTCGGACTGAAGCTTTCTTT. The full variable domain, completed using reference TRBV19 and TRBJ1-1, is DGGITQSPKYLFRKEGQNVTLSCEQNLNHDAMYWYRQDPGQGLRLIYYSQIVNDFQKGDIAEGYSVSREKKESFPLTVTSAQKNPTAFYLCASTEGVSRTEAFFGQGTRLTVV.

This CDR3 is CSAADHYNEQFF. In DNA, the CDR3 is TGCAGCGCTGCGGACCATTACAATGAGCAGTTCTTC. The gene calls are TRBV29-1 and TRBJ2-1; D gene uncertain. Trimming removed 7 bases from V and 4 bases from J, with 11 bases in between. The CDR3 sequence is 12 residues long. CDR1 and CDR2 (germline): SQVTM, ANQGSEA.

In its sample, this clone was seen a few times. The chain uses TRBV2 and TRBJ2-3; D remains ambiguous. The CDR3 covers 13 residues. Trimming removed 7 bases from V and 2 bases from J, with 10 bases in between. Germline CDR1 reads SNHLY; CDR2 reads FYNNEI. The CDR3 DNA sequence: TGTGCCAGCATGATCCAGGCCACAGATACGCAGTATTTT. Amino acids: CASMIQATDTQYF.

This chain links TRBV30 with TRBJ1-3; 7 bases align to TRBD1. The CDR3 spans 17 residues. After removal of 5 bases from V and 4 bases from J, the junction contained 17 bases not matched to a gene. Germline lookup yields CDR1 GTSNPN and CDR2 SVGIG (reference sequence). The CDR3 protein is CAWSPVGETGNGNTIYF. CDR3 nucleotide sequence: TGTGCCTGGTCCCCAGTGGGTGAGACAGGGAACGGAAACACCATATATTTT.

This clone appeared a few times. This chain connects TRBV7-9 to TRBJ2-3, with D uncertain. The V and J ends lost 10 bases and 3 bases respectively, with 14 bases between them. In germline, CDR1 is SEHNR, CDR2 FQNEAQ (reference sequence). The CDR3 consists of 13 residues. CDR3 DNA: TGTGCCACCTCTGCAGTATGGACAGATACGCAGTATTTT. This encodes CATSAVWTDTQYF. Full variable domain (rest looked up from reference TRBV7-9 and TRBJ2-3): DTGVSQNPRHKITKRGQNVTFRCDPISEHNRLYWYRQTLGQGPEFLTYFQNEAQLEKSRLLSDRFSAERPKGSFSTLEIQRTEQGDSAMYLCATSAVWTDTQYFGPGTRLTVL.

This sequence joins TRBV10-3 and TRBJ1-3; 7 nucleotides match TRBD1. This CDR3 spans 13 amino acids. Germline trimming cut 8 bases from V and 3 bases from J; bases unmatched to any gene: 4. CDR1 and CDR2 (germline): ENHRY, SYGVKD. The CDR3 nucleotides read TGTGCCATCGAATCAGGGGGTGGAAACACCATATATTTT. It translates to CAIESGGGNTIYF.